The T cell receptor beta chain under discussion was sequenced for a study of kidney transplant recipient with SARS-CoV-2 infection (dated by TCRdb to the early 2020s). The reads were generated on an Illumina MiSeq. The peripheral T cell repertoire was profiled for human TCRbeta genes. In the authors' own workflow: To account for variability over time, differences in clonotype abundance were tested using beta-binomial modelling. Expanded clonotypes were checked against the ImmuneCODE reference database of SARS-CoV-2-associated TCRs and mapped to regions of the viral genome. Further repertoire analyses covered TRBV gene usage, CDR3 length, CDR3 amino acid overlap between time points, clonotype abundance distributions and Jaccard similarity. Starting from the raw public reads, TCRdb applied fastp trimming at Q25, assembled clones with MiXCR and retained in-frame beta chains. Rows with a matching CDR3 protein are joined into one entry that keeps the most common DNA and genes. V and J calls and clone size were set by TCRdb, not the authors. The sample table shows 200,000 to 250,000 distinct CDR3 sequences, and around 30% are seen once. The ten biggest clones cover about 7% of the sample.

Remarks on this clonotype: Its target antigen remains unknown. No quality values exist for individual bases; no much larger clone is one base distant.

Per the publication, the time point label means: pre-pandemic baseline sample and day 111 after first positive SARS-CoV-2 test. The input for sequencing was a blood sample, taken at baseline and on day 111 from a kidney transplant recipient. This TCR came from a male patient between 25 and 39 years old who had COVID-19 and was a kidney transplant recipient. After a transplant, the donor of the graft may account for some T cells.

The DNA sequence is TGTGCCAGCAGCTTAGAAGTATCAGATACGCAGTATTTT. The encoded protein is CASSLEVSDTQYF. This chain is built from TRBV7-9 and TRBJ2-3; the D gene is not confidently resolved. V gives up 1 base and J gives up 4 bases, and the segment between their germline ends measures 6 bases. The CDR3 measures 13 amino acids from cysteine to phenylalanine. Of the read, only the CDR3 DNA is kept; its 39 bases are in frame from base 1. CDR1 SEHNR and CDR2 FQNEAQ were looked up in the germline V gene (reference sequence).